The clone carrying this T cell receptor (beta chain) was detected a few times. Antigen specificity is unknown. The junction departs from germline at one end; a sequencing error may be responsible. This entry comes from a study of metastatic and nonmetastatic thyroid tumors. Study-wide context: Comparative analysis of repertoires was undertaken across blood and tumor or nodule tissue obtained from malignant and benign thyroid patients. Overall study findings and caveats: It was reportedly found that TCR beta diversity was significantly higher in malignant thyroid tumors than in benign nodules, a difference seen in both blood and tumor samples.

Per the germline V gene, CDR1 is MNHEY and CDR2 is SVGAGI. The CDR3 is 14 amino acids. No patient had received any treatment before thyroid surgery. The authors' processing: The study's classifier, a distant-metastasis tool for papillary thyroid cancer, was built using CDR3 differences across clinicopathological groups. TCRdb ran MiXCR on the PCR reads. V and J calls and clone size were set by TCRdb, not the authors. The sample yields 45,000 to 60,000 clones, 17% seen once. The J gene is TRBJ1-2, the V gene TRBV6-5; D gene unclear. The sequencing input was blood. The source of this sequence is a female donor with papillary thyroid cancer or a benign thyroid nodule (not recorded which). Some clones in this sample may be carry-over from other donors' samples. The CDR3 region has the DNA TGCGCCAGCAGTTTACGACCTGGAAGGGATGGCTACACCTTC. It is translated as CASSLRPGRDGYTF.